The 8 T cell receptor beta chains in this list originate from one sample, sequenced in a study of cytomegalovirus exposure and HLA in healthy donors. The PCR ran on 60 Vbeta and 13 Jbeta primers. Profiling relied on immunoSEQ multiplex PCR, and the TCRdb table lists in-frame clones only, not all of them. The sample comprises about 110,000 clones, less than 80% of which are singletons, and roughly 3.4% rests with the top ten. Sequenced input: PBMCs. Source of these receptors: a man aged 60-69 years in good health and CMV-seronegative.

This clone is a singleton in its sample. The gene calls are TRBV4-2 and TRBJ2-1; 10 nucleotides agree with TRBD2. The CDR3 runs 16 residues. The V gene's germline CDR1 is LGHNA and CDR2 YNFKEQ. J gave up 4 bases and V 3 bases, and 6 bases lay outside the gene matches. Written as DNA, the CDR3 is TGTGCCAGCAGCCAGGCCACTAGCGGGGAATACAATGAGCAGTTCTTC. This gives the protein CASSQATSGEYNEQFF.

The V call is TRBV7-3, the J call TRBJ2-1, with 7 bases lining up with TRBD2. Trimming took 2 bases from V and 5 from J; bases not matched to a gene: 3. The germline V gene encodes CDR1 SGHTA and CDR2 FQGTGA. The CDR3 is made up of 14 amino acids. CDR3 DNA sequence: TGTGCCAGCAGCTTATCTAGCGGAAACAATGAGCAGTTCTTC. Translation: CASSLSSGNNEQFF.

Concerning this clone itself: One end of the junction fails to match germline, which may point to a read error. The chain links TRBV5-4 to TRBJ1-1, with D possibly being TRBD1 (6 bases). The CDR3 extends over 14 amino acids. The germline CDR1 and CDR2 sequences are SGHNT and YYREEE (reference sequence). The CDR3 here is CASSLEGQNAEAFF. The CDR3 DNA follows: TGTGCCAGCAGCTTGGAAGGACAGAACGCTGAAGCTTTCTTT.

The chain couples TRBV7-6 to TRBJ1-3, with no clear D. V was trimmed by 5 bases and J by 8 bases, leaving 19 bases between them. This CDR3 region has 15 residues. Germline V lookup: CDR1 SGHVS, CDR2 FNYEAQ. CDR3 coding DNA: TGTGCCAGCAGCCTCAGCAGAGGGAGGTCGGACACCATATATTTT. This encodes CASSLSRGRSDTIYF.

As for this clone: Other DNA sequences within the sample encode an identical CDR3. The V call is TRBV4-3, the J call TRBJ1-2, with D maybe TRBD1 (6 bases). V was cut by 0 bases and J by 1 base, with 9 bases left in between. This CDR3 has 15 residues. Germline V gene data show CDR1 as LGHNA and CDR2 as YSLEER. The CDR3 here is CASSQERDNNYGYTF. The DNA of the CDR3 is TGCGCCAGCAGCCAAGAAAGGGACAATAACTATGGCTACACCTTC.

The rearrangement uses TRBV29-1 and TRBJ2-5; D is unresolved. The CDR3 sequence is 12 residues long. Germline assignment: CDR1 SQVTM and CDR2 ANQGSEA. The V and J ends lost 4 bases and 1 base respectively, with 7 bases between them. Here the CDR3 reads CSVATVQETQYF. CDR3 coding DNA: TGCAGCGTTGCAACAGTCCAAGAGACCCAGTACTTC.

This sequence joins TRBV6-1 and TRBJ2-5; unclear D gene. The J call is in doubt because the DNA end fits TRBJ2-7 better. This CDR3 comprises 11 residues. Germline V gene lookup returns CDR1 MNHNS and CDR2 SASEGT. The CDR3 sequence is CASSETYEQYF. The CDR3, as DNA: TGTGCCAGCAGTGAAACCTACGAGCAGTACTTC.

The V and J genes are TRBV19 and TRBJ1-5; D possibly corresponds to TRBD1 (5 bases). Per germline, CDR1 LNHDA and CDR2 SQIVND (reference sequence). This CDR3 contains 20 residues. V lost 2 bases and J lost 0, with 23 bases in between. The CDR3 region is CASSIRRQKSDLHSNQPQHF. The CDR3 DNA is TGTGCCAGTAGTATACGGAGACAGAAATCAGATTTACATAGCAATCAGCCCCAGCATTTT.